The 8 T cell receptor beta chains below all came from one sample that was sequenced in a study of metastatic and nonmetastatic thyroid tumors. Prior to thyroid surgery, none of the patients had received any treatment. TCRdb reanalyzed the PCR reads via MiXCR. Of approximately 37,000 clones in the sample, approximately 15% are singletons; the top ten hold over 15%. The sample was blood. These receptors all stem from a male donor with papillary thyroid cancer or a benign thyroid nodule (not recorded which). Some clones in this sample may be carry-over from other donors' samples.

This clone has ten or more counts. The J gene is TRBJ2-1, the V gene TRBV20-1, with D perhaps assigned TRBD1 or TRBD2 (5 bases each). The CDR3 has 15 amino acids. Germline V gene lookup returns CDR1 DFQATT and CDR2 SNEGSKA (reference sequence). The V and J ends lost 8 bases and 8 bases respectively, with 25 bases between them. CDR3 DNA sequence: TGCAGTCATATGTGGAGGACAATGATCAACGATGAGCAGTTCTTC. This gives the protein CSHMWRTMINDEQFF.

V is TRBV6-2 or TRBV6-3 and J is TRBJ1-2, with D possibly TRBD1 on 5 matching bases. The CDR3 is made up of 12 amino acids. From germline, CDR1 is MNHEY and CDR2 SVGEGT. Trimming took off 10 bases at V and 4 bases at J, with 13 bases between the two ends. CDR3 in DNA: TGTGCCACGACTCATGGGACCTATGGCTACACCTTC. Translating it yields CATTHGTYGYTF.

This clone was observed many times. This rearrangement joins TRBV7-9 to TRBJ2-6; weak D call: TRBD1 (6 bases). The germline CDR1 and CDR2 sequences are SEHNR and FQNEAQ (reference sequence). The CDR3 length is 17 residues. V was shortened by 5 bases and J by 4 bases, with 18 bases between the two germline ends. In DNA, the CDR3 is TGTGCCAGCAGCCACCTCTCAGGGGCGCAAGGGGCCAACGTCCTGACTTTC. Its translation: CASSHLSGAQGANVLTF.

This clone has at least ten counts. V gene TRBV20-1 combines with J gene TRBJ1-6, with D perhaps matching TRBD1 (6 bases). Trimming removed 5 bases at V and 7 bases at J, with 18 bases between. Germline lookup yields CDR1 DFQATT and CDR2 SNEGSKA (reference sequence). CDR3 length: 15 residues. CDR3 residues: CSAHGQGQHNSPLHF. CDR3 in DNA: TGCAGTGCTCACGGCCAGGGACAACACAATTCACCCCTCCACTTT.

This clone appeared many times. The V and J genes are TRBV2 and TRBJ1-2; D remains unclear. The CDR3 runs to 11 residues. The germline V gene encodes CDR1 SNHLY and CDR2 FYNNEI. Trimming took off 6 bases at V and 5 bases at J, with 7 bases between the two ends. CDR3 in DNA: TGTGCCAGCAGGCGGATATATGGCTACACCTTC. Its protein product is CASRRIYGYTF.

This clone was counted between two and nine times. The V gene is TRBV6-1, the J gene TRBJ2-1; D not resolved. CDR1 is MNHNS and CDR2 is SASEGT in the germline V gene. The CDR3 covers 14 residues. Trimming removed 6 bases from V and 0 bases from J, with 9 bases in between. For the CDR3, the DNA is TGTGCCAGCAGCCTCCGTGGCTCCTACAATGAGCAGTTCTTC. Its translation: CASSLRGSYNEQFF.

The table lists this clone with many counts. This chain joins TRBV6-6 and TRBJ2-3, with 13 nucleotides matching TRBD2. The V gene end was trimmed by 4 bases and the J gene end by 7 bases; junction bases not matched to a gene: 8. The CDR3 runs to 16 residues. Germline CDR1 is MNHNY and CDR2 is SVGAGI (reference sequence). The DNA for the CDR3 is TGTGCCAGCAGTTTCTCAGGACTAGCGGGAGATAATACGCAGTATTTT. The encoded protein is CASSFSGLAGDNTQYF.

This clone was counted at least ten times. This rearrangement joins TRBV3-1 to TRBJ2-3; possibly TRBD2 for D (6 bases). CDR1 is LGHDT, CDR2 YNNKEL, per germline (reference sequence). Trimming took 4 bases from V and 1 from J, leaving 15 bases between them. The CDR3 is made up of 16 amino acids. CDR3 region: CASSRTRGGRTDTQYF. The CDR3 region has the DNA TGTGCCAGCAGCCGGACACGGGGAGGCCGCACAGATACGCAGTATTTT.